This T cell receptor (beta chain) was obtained from a study of monozygotic twins with cystic fibrosis. Using immunoSEQ multiplex PCR, the repertoire was profiled, and TCRdb retains in-frame clones only, with some absent. The data show about 14,000 clones, over 85% seen once. Germline CDR1 KGHSH, CDR2 LQKENI. This CDR3 region has 13 residues. Trimming shortened V by 4 bases and J by 7 bases, and 13 bases separated the two germline ends. This TCR derives from a girl aged 2 to 10 with cystic fibrosis. Sequenced material: blood. The J gene is TRBJ1-2, the V gene TRBV18; D gene uncertain. CDR3 in amino acids: CASSRDEMGGYTF. DNA for the CDR3: TGTGCCAGCTCACGCGACGAGATGGGTGGCTACACCTTC.